The clone carrying this TCR beta chain occurred many times. Its antigen is currently unknown. V shed 4 bases and J 5 bases; nucleotides not matched to a gene: 8. The CDR3 runs 15 residues. In germline, CDR1 is MNHEY, CDR2 SMNVEV (reference sequence). The protocol was immunoSEQ multiplex PCR, while the TCRdb copy is restricted to in-frame clones and leaves out a portion. The data show 20,000 to 25,000 clones, with none appearing a single time. The sample originates from a study of T cells after posttransplantation cyclophosphamide. This related bone marrow graft donor gave peripheral blood on the day of marrow donation. Study-wide points: After PTCy, TRB diversity resembled that of CNI/methotrexate controls.

Sequenced input: PBMCs. This sequence originates from a woman between 50 and 59 years old in good health, CMV-negative, and a related stem cell transplant donor. V and J are TRBV27 and TRBJ2-1; 7 nucleotides match TRBD2. CDR3 in amino acids: CASSSSGVYDNEQFF. For the CDR3, the DNA is TGTGCCAGCAGTTCCAGCGGGGTTTACGACAATGAGCAGTTCTTC.